This T cell receptor (beta chain) was recovered during a study of read filtering for tumor transcriptome and immune sequencing. Looking at the study overall: Whole-transcriptome libraries were prepared after DNase treatment.

This clonotype was seen repeatedly, ten times or more. Germline V lookup: CDR1 SGDLS, CDR2 YYNGEE. V was trimmed by 2 bases and J by 4 bases, leaving 10 bases between them. The CDR3 is 15 amino acids. The library was built from 400 ng RNA with molecular barcoded adaptors for alpha/delta and beta/gamma chains. TCRdb used MiXCR to reprocess the reads, holding one entry per CDR3 protein. The sample lists around 50,000 distinct CDR3 sequences; less than 25% were seen once. Sequencing input: a population of CD138-negative cells sorted from bone marrow. This rearrangement joins TRBV9 to TRBJ2-6, with D perhaps given as TRBD1 or TRBD2 (5 bases each). This sequence originates from a donor aged 40 or older with multiple myeloma. DNA of the CDR3: TGTGCCAGCAGCGTTTTTGGGGACGGGGCCAACGTCCTGACTTTC. As protein: CASSVFGDGANVLTF.